Sequencing of this TCR beta chain was carried out in a study of blood T cell repertoires in COVID-19. The repertoire was sequenced with immunoSEQ multiplex PCR; TCRdb's copy has only in-frame clones and lacks some. The sample includes about 400,000 clones, roughly 86% of them seen just once. Adults between roughly 18 and 89 years of age took part from about 24 US areas. CDR3 length equals 15 residues. The germline V gene encodes CDR1 MNHEY and CDR2 SVGAGI. The ends lost 5 bases at V and 7 bases at J; junction bases unmatched: 6. The clonotype was recovered from a woman aged 40 to 49 with acute COVID-19. V usage is TRBV6-5 and J usage is TRBJ2-5; TRBD2 matches at 14 bases. Sequencing was performed on PBMCs or T cells enriched from blood (not recorded which). This CDR3 is CASSPGLAGAGTQYF. The CDR3 DNA reads TGTGCCAGCAGTCCGGGACTAGCGGGGGCTGGGACCCAGTACTTC.